What follows is one TCR beta chain and its context. Enrichment for total CD8+ T cells was performed by negative magnetic separation. The CDR3 length is 16 residues. CDR1 and CDR2 (germline): SEHNR, FQNEAQ (reference sequence). These data belong to a study of human CD8 memory T cell subsets. UMI-labeled 5' RACE yielded the TCR beta libraries. Using the 5' RACE reads, TCRdb records one entry per CDR3 protein without DNA. Its table records 3,000 to 4,500 distinct CDR3 sequences. The gene calls are TRBV7-9 and TRBJ2-7; TCRdb lists TRBD2, though no DNA is available to test this call. The source material was CD8+ T cells from PBMCs. The sequence came from a human donor in good health. Here the CDR3 reads CASSFGAGGPSYEQYF. The full variable domain, rest sourced from reference TRBV7-9 and TRBJ2-7, is DTGVSQNPRHKITKRGQNVTFRCDPISEHNRLYWYRQTLGQGPEFLTYFQNEAQLEKSRLLSDRFSAERPKGSFSTLEIQRTEQGDSAMYLCASSFGAGGPSYEQYFGPGTRLTVT.